This T cell receptor beta chain was documented in a study of T cells expressing NK-cell markers. Overall study: Source material for TCR beta repertoires consisted of sorted CD3+CD56+NKG2C+, CD3+CD56+NKG2C- and CD3+CD56-NKG2C+ T cells. Findings and limits, study-wide: The CD3+CD56-NKG2C+ fraction was also led by these clonotypes in several donors. Clarity on HCMV specificity was lacking for the expanded NKG2C+ T cell clones.

UMI-tagged 5'RACE template switching yielded the TCR beta cDNA. Following a re-call of the 5' RACE reads, TCRdb has one entry per CDR3 protein and lacks DNA. The table for this sample gives fewer than 400,000 distinct CDR3 sequences. This CDR3 has 13 amino acids. The germline V gene encodes CDR1 MNHEY and CDR2 SVGAGI. On this clonotype: Its target is not known.

Material: blood T cells: a sorted CD56 or NKG2C T cell subset, CD4+ or CD8+ T cells, or bulk PBMC T cells (not recorded which). This TCR was sampled from a woman between 45 and 65 years old in good health. The J gene is TRBJ2-7, the V gene TRBV6-5; the TRBD1 assignment by TCRdb is unverifiable without DNA. The CDR3 sequence is CASSWAEAYEQYF.